Listed below are T cell receptor beta chains from one sample, sequenced in a study of T cell responses to AZD1222 COVID-19 vaccine. TCRdb keeps only in-frame clones here, not all; method: immunoSEQ multiplex PCR. The sample lists about 8,000 clones; approximately 88% were seen once. Material: peripheral blood, obtained 28 days after the second AZD1222 dose. All receptors come from an adult who received the AZD1222 COVID-19 vaccine. CDR3s include the opening cysteine and the closing phenylalanine or tryptophan. Fields, in order: clone size, J gene, V gene, D gene, CDR3 DNA, CDR3 protein. D genes are given only for firm matches. Size is stated for part of the rows, as once, few or many counts, or as a class when the clone is expanded.

clone_size: -; j_call: TRBJ2-3; v_call: TRBV29-1; d_call: TRBD1; cdr3_nt: TGCAGCGTCCGGGACAGCTACACAGATACGCAGTATTTT; cdr3_aa: CSVRDSYTDTQYF
clone_size: -; j_call: TRBJ2-2; v_call: TRBV29-1; d_call: -; cdr3_nt: TGCAGCGTTGGAATGGCGAACACCGGGGAGCTGTTTTTT; cdr3_aa: CSVGMANTGELFF
clone_size: -; j_call: TRBJ2-7; v_call: TRBV28; d_call: -; cdr3_nt: TGTGCCAGCACAGAGGGTCCAGGGGCGGCCTACGAGCAGTACTTC; cdr3_aa: CASTEGPGAAYEQYF
clone_size: few; j_call: TRBJ2-5; v_call: TRBV29-1; d_call: -; cdr3_nt: TGCAGCCCCCTCAGTCAAGAGACCCAGTACTTC; cdr3_aa: CSPLSQETQYF
clone_size: -; j_call: TRBJ1-1; v_call: TRBV7-9; d_call: -; cdr3_nt: TGTGCCAGCAGCTTAAGGCTCCAGGGAGGCACTGAAGCTTTCTTT; cdr3_aa: CASSLRLQGGTEAFF
clone_size: -; j_call: TRBJ2-3; v_call: TRBV6-2/TRBV6-3; d_call: -; cdr3_nt: TGTGCCAGCAGTTACAGGATCGGGACTAGCACAGATACGCAGTATTTT; cdr3_aa: CASSYRIGTSTDTQYF
clone_size: -; j_call: TRBJ2-1; v_call: TRBV7-8; d_call: -; cdr3_nt: TGTGCCAGCAGCTTAATGCAGCGAAGCAGGGTCTTC; cdr3_aa: CASSLMQRSRVF
clone_size: -; j_call: TRBJ2-2; v_call: TRBV9; d_call: TRBD2; cdr3_nt: TGTGCCAGCAGGAGCGGGGGGCCGTCTAACACCGGGGAGCTGTTTTTT; cdr3_aa: CASRSGGPSNTGELFF
clone_size: few; j_call: TRBJ2-3; v_call: TRBV28; d_call: TRBD1; cdr3_nt: TGTGCCAGCAACGGGGCGGACAGGGCGGGTTCAGATACGCAGTATTTT; cdr3_aa: CASNGADRAGSDTQYF
clone_size: -; j_call: TRBJ2-7; v_call: TRBV7-9; d_call: -; cdr3_nt: TGTGCCAGCAGCTTAGCGGGGGGTACCGAGCAGTACTTC; cdr3_aa: CASSLAGGTEQYF
clone_size: -; j_call: TRBJ2-3; v_call: TRBV24-1; d_call: TRBD2; cdr3_nt: TGTGCCACCAGTGGGCTCGGGCTAAGCGGGAGAAGAGATACGCAGTATTTT; cdr3_aa: CATSGLGLSGRRDTQYF
clone_size: -; j_call: TRBJ2-1; v_call: TRBV6-5; d_call: TRBD2; cdr3_nt: TGTGCCAGCAGTTGGGGACTAGCGGGAGGGTGGCAGTTCTTC; cdr3_aa: CASSWGLAGGWQFF
clone_size: -; j_call: TRBJ1-6; v_call: TRBV6-2/TRBV6-3; d_call: -; cdr3_nt: TGTGCCAGCAGCCGGACAGCCAGCTATTCACCCCTCCACTTT; cdr3_aa: CASSRTASYSPLHF
clone_size: once; j_call: TRBJ2-1; v_call: TRBV27; d_call: -; cdr3_nt: TGTGCCAGCAGTTTATTGGCCCCGGGAAGGGGGACAAACAATGAGCAGTTCTTC; cdr3_aa: CASSLLAPGRGTNNEQFF
clone_size: -; j_call: TRBJ2-2; v_call: TRBV5-4; d_call: TRBD2; cdr3_nt: TGTGCCAGCAGCTTGGACCTAGCGGGGAACACCGGGGAGCTGTTTTTT; cdr3_aa: CASSLDLAGNTGELFF
clone_size: -; j_call: TRBJ2-1; v_call: TRBV5-4; d_call: -; cdr3_nt: TGTGCCAGCAGCTTGGCAGGCCATGGGAATGAGCAGTTCTTC; cdr3_aa: CASSLAGHGNEQFF
clone_size: -; j_call: TRBJ1-1; v_call: TRBV2; d_call: -; cdr3_nt: TGTGCCAGCAGGCTTTTGGGCCCGTCGATGGACACTGAAGCTTTCTTT; cdr3_aa: CASRLLGPSMDTEAFF
clone_size: -; j_call: TRBJ1-2; v_call: TRBV19; d_call: -; cdr3_nt: TGTGCCAGTAGTATAGATCTGTGGGGGCCTGGCTATGGCTACACCTTC; cdr3_aa: CASSIDLWGPGYGYTF
clone_size: -; j_call: TRBJ1-5; v_call: TRBV24-1; d_call: -; cdr3_nt: TGTGCCACCAGTGATTTGTTCAGTGGGCAGCCCCAGCATTTT; cdr3_aa: CATSDLFSGQPQHF
clone_size: -; j_call: TRBJ2-7; v_call: TRBV10-3; d_call: TRBD1; cdr3_nt: TGTGCCATCAGTGCAAACCTACAGGGGACCACCTACGAGCAGTACTTC; cdr3_aa: CAISANLQGTTYEQYF
clone_size: -; j_call: TRBJ2-2; v_call: TRBV9; d_call: -; cdr3_nt: TGTGCCAGCAGCCCTCTGGGGGTGGACGGGGAGCTGTTTTTT; cdr3_aa: CASSPLGVDGELFF
clone_size: -; j_call: TRBJ1-6; v_call: TRBV21-1; d_call: -; cdr3_nt: TGTGCCAGCAGCAAAGCGGGGACAGGGAGAAGCTCACCCCTCCACTTT; cdr3_aa: CASSKAGTGRSSPLHF
clone_size: -; j_call: TRBJ2-6; v_call: TRBV11-2; d_call: -; cdr3_nt: TGTGCCAGCAGCCGACCGGTGGAGGCCAACGTCCTGACTTTC; cdr3_aa: CASSRPVEANVLTF
clone_size: -; j_call: TRBJ2-3; v_call: TRBV9; d_call: -; cdr3_nt: TGTGCCAGCAGCGTAGCGGACCCAGATACGCAGTATTTT; cdr3_aa: CASSVADPDTQYF
clone_size: once; j_call: TRBJ2-7; v_call: TRBV30; d_call: -; cdr3_nt: TGTGCCTGGAGTGTAAAGCGAAGCTCCTACGAGCAGTACTTC; cdr3_aa: CAWSVKRSSYEQYF
clone_size: -; j_call: TRBJ1-4; v_call: TRBV2; d_call: -; cdr3_nt: TGTGCCAGCAGTGAACGGCAGGTTGACGGAAAACTGTTTTTT; cdr3_aa: CASSERQVDGKLFF
clone_size: -; j_call: TRBJ2-7; v_call: TRBV10-3; d_call: -; cdr3_nt: TGTGCCATCAGTGAAGCGGAAAGCACGGGCCCCTTCCCCCAGTACTTC; cdr3_aa: CAISEAESTGPFPQYF